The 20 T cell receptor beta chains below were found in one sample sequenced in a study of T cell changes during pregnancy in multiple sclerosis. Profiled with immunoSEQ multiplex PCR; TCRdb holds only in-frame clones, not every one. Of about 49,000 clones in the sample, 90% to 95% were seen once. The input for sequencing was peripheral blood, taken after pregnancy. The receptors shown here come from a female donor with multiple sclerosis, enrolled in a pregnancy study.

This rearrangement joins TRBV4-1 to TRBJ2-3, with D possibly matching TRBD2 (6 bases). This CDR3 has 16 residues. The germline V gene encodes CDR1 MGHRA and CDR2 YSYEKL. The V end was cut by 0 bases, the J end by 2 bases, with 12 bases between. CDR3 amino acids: CASSQDLGLLTDTQYF. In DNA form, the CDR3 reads TGCGCCAGCAGCCAAGATTTAGGACTACTCACAGATACGCAGTATTTT.

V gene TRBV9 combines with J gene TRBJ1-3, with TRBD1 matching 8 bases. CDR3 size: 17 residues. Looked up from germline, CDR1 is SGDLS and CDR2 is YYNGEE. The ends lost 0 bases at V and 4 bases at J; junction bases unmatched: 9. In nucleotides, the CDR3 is TGTGCCAGCAGCGTAGCCGGCGACCGGGACAGGGGAAACACCATATATTTT. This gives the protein CASSVAGDRDRGNTIYF. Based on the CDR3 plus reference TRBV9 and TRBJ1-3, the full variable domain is DSGVTQTPKHLITATGQRVTLRCSPRSGDLSVYWYQQSLDQGLQFLIQYYNGEERAKGNILERFSAQQFPDLHSELNLSSLELGDSALYFCASSVAGDRDRGNTIYFGEGSWLTVV.

The CDR3 loop is CASSPTGGQPQHF. Here the CDR3 DNA reads TGTGCCAGTAGCCCGACAGGGGGTCAGCCCCAGCATTTT. The chain links TRBV19 to TRBJ1-5, with 9 bases matching TRBD1. The CDR3 is made up of 13 amino acids. Germline V gene data show CDR1 as LNHDA and CDR2 as SQIVND (reference sequence). J lost 6 bases, V lost 6 bases, and 3 bases had no gene match.

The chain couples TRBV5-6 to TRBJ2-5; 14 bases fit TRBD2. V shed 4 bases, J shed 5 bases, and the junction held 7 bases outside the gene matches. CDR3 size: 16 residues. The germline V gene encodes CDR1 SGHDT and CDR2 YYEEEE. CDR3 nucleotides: TGTGCCAGCAGCCCTGGACTAGCGGGGGGCGGGGAGACCCAGTACTTC. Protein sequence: CASSPGLAGGGETQYF.

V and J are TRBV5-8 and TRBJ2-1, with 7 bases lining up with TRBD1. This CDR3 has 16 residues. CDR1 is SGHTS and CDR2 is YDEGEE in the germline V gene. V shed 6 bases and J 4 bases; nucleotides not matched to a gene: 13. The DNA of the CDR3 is TGTGCCAGCATCCTTACCGGGACAGCTGTTTACAATGAGCAGTTCTTC. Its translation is CASILTGTAVYNEQFF.

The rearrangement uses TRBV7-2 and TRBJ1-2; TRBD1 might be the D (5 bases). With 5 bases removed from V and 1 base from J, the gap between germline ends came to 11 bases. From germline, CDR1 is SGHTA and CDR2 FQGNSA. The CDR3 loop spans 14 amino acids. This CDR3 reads CASSRWGSNYGYTF. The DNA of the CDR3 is TGTGCCAGCAGCCGCTGGGGCAGTAACTATGGCTACACCTTC.

The CDR3: CASSPWGQGDNSPLHF. The CDR3, as DNA: TGTGCCAGCAGCCCCTGGGGACAGGGTGATAATTCACCCCTCCACTTT. The J gene is TRBJ1-6, the V gene TRBV7-9; 9 bases agree with TRBD1. The germline CDR1 and CDR2 sequences are SEHNR and FQNEAQ (reference sequence). Losses at the gene ends were 5 bases for V and 5 bases for J; bases not matched to a gene: 7. The CDR3 consists of 16 residues.

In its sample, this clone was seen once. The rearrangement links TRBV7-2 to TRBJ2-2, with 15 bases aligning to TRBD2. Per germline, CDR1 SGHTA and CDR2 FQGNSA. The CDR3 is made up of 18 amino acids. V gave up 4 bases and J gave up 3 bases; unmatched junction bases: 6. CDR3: CASSSGLAGGSYTGELFF. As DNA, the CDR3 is TGTGCCAGCAGCTCGGGACTAGCGGGGGGTTCCTACACCGGGGAGCTGTTTTTT.

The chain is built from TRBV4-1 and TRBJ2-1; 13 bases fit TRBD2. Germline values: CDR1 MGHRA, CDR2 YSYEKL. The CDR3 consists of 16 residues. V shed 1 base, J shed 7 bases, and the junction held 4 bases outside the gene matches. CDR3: CASSQGTSGGLNEQFF. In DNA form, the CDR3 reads TGCGCCAGCAGCCAAGGGACTAGCGGGGGACTAAATGAGCAGTTCTTC.

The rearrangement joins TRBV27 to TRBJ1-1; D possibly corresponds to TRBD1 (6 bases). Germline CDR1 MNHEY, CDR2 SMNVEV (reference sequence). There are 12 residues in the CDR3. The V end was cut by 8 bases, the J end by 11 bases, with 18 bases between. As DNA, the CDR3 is TGTGCCAGCGGCCGGGGGGGGCGGGACGCTTTCTTT. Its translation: CASGRGGRDAFF.

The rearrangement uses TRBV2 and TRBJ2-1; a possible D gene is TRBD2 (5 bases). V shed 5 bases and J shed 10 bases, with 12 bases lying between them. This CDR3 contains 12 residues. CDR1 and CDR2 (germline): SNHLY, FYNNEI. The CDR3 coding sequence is TGTGCCAGCAGTTCCAGGACTGGCGAGCAGTTCTTC. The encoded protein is CASSSRTGEQFF.

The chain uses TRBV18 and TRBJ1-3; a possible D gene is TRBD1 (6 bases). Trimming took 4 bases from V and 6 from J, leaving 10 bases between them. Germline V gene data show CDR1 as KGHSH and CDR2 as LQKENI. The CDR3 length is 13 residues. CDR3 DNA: TGTGCCAGCTCACGGGGGCGCGCAAACACCATATATTTT. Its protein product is CASSRGRANTIYF.

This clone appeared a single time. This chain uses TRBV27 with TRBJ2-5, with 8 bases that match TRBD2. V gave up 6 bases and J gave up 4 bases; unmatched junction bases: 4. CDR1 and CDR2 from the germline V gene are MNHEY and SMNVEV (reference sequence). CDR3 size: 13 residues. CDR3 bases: TGTGCCAGCAGCGGGGGGGCAAGAGAGACCCAGTACTTC. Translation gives CASSGGARETQYF.

The CDR3 loop is CASSKGQAYGYTF. The CDR3, as DNA: TGTGCCAGCAGCAAGGGACAGGCGTATGGCTACACCTTC. The rearrangement joins TRBV7-9 to TRBJ1-2, with 8 nucleotides matching TRBD1. Trimming at V came to 5 bases and at J to 5 bases, leaving 4 bases not matched to a gene. CDR1 is SEHNR and CDR2 is FQNEAQ in the germline V gene (reference sequence). CDR3 length: 13 residues.

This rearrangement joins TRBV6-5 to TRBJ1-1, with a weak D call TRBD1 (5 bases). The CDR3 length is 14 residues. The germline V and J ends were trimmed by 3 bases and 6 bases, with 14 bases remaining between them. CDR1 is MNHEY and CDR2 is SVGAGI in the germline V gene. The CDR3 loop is CASSYRDYRAEAFF. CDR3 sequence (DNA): TGTGCCAGCAGTTATAGGGACTACCGCGCTGAAGCTTTCTTT.

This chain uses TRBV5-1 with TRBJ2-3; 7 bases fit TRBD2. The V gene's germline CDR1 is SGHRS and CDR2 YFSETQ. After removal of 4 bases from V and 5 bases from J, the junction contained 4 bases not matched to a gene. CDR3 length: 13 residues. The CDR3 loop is CASSLGEGDTQYF. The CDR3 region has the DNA TGCGCCAGCAGCCTGGGGGAGGGAGATACGCAGTATTTT.

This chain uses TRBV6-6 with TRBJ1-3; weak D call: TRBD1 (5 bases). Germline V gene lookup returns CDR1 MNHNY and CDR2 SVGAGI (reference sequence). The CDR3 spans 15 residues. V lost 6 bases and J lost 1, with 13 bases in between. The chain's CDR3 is CASSIAGRSGNTIYF. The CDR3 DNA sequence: TGTGCCAGCAGCATCGCGGGACGGTCTGGAAACACCATATATTTT.

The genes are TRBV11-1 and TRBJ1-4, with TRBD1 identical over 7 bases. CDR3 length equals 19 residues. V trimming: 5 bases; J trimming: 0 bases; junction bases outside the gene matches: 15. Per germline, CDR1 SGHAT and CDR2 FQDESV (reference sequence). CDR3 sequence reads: CASSREPTGKGTTNEKLFF. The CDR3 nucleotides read TGTGCCAGCAGCCGAGAGCCGACAGGGAAGGGCACAACTAATGAAAAACTGTTTTTT.

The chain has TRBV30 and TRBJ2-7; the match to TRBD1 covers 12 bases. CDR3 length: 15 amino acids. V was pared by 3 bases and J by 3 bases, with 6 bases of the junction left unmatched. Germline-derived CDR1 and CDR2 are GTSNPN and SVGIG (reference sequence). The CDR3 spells CAWSHGTGGVYEQYF. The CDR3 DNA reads TGTGCCTGGAGCCATGGGACAGGGGGCGTCTACGAGCAGTACTTC.

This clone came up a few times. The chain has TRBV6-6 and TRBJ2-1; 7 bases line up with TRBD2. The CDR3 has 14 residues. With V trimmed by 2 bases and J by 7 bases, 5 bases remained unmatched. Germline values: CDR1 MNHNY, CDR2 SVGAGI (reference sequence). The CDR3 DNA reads TGTGCCAGCAGTTACCTGGGAGGGATGAATGAGCAGTTCTTC. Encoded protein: CASSYLGGMNEQFF.